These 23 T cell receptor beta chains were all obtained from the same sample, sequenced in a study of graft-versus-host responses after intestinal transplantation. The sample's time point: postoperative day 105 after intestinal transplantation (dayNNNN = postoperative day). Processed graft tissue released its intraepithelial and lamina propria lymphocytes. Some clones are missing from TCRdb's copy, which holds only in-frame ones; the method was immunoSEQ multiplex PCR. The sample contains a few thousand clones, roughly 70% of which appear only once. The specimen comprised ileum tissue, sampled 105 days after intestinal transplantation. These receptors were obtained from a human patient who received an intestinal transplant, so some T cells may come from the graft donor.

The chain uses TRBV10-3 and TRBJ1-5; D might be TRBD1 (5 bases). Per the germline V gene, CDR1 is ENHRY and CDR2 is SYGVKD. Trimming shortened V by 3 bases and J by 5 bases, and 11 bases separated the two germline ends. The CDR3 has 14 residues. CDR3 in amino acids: CAISDEGWDQPQHF. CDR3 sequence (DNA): TGTGCCATCAGTGATGAGGGGTGGGATCAGCCCCAGCATTTT.

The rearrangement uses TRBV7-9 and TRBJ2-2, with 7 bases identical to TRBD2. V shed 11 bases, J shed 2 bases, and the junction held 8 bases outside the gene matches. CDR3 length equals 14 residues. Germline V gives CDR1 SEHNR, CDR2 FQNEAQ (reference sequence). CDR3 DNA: TGTGCCCACGAGCAGCGGGGTAACACCGGGGAGCTGTTTTTT. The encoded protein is CAHEQRGNTGELFF.

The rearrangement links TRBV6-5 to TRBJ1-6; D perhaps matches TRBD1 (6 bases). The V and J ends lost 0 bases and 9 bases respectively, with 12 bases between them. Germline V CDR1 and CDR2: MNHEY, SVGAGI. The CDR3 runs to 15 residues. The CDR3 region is CASSYSQGRLSPLHF. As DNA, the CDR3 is TGTGCCAGCAGTTACTCACAGGGAAGGCTTTCACCCCTCCACTTT.

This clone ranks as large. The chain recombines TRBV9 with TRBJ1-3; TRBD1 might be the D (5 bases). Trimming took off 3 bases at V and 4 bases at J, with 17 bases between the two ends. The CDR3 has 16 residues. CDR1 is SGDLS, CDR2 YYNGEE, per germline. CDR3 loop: CASSAGTSPSGNTIYF. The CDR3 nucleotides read TGTGCCAGCAGCGCCGGGACGTCCCCCTCGGGAAACACCATATATTTT.

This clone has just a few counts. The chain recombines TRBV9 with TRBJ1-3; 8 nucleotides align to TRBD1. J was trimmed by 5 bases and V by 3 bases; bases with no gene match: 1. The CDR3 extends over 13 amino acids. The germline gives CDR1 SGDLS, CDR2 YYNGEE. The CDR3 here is CASSGTGRNTIYF. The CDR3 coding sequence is TGTGCCAGCAGCGGGACAGGGAGAAACACCATATATTTT.

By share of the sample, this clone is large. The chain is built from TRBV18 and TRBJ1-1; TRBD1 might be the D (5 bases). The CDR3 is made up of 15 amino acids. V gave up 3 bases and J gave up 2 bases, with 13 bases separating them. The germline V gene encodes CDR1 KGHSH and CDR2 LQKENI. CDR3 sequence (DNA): TGTGCCAGCTCACCTGGTCCTGGGGGAAACACTGAAGCTTTCTTT. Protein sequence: CASSPGPGGNTEAFF.

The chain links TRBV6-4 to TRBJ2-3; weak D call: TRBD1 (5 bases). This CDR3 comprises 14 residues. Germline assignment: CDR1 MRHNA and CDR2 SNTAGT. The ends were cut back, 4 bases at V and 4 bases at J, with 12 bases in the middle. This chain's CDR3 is CASSAGRESDTQYF. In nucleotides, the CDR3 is TGTGCCAGCAGTGCGGGCAGGGAATCAGATACGCAGTATTTT.

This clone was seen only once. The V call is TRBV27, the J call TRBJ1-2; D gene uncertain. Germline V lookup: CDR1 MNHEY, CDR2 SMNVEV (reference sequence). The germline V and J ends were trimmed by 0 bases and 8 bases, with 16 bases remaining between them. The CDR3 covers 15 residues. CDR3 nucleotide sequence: TGTGCCAGCAGTTTATCTCTTGTGGGAGCCGGAGGCTACACCTTC. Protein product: CASSLSLVGAGGYTF.

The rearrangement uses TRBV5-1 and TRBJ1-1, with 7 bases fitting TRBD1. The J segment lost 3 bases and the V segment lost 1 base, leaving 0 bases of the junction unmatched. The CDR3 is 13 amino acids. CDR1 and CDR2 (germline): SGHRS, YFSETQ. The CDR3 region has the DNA TGCGCCAGCAGCTTGACAGGGGACACTGAAGCTTTCTTT. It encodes CASSLTGDTEAFF.

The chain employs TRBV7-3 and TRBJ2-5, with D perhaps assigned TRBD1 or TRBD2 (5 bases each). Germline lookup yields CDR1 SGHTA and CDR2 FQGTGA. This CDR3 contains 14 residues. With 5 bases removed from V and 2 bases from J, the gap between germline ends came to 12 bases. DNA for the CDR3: TGTGCCAGCAGCCGTGGGGGAGTACAAGAGACCCAGTACTTC. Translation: CASSRGGVQETQYF.

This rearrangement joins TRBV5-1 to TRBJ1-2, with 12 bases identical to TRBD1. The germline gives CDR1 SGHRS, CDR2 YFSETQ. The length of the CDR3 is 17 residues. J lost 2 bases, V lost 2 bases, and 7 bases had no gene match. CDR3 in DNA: TGCGCCAGCAGCTTTACTCCGGGACAGGGGGCGAACTATGGCTACACCTTC. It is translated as CASSFTPGQGANYGYTF.

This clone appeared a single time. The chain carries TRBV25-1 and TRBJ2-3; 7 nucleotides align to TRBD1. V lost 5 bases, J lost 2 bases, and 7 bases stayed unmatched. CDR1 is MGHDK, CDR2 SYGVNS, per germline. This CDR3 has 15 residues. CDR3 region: CASSPRTGFTDTQYF. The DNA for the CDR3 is TGTGCCAGCAGTCCCAGGACAGGATTCACAGATACGCAGTATTTT.

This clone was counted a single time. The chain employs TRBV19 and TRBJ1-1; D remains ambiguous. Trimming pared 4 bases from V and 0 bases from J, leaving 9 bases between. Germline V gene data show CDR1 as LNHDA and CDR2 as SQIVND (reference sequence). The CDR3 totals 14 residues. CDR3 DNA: TGTGCCAGTAGTAGAAGGACGTTGAACACTGAAGCTTTCTTT. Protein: CASSRRTLNTEAFF.

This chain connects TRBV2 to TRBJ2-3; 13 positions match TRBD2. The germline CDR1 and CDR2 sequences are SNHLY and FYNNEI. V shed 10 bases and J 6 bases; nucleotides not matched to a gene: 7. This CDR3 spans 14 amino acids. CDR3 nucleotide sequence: TGTGCCACCGGGACTAGCGGGAACACCGATACGCAGTATTTT. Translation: CATGTSGNTDTQYF.

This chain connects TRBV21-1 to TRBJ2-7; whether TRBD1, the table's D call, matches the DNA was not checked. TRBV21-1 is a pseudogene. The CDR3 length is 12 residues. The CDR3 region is CASSKDTYEQYF. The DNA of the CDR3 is TGTGCCAGCAGCAAAGACACCTACGAGCAGTACTTC.

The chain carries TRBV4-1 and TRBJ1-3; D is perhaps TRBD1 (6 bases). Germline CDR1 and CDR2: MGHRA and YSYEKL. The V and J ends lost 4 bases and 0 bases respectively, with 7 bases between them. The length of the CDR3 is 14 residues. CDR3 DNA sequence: TGCGCCAGCAGCCCGGACAGCTCTGGAAACACCATATATTTT. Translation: CASSPDSSGNTIYF.

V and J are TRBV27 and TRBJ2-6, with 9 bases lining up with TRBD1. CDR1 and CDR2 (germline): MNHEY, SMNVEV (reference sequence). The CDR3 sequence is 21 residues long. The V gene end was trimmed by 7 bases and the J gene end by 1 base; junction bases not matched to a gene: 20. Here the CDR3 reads CASKGQGKLGPPPSGANVLTF. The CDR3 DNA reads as TGTGCCAGCAAGGGACAGGGAAAACTGGGGCCACCCCCTTCTGGGGCCAACGTCCTGACTTTC.

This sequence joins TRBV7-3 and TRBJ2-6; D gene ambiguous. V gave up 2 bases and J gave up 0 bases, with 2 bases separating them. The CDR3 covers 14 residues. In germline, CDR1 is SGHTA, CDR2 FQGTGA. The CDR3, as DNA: TGTGCCAGCAGCTTACACTCTGGGGCCAACGTCCTGACTTTC. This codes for CASSLHSGANVLTF. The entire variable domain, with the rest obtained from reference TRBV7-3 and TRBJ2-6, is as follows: GAGVSQTPSNKVTEKGKYVELRCDPISGHTALYWYRQSLGQGPEFLIYFQGTGAADDSGLPNDRFFAVRPEGSVSTLKIQRTERGDSAVYLCASSLHSGANVLTFGAGSRLTVL.

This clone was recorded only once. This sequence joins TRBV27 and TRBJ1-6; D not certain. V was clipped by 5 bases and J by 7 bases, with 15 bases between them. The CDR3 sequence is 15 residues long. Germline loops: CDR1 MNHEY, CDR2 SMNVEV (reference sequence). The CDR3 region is CASSPRAGANSPLHF. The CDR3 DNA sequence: TGTGCCAGCAGTCCAAGGGCAGGAGCGAATTCACCCCTCCACTTT.

In DNA, the CDR3 is TGTGCCATCAGTGACTACAGGGGTACTGAAGCTTTCTTT. Translation: CAISDYRGTEAFF. The chain carries TRBV10-3 and TRBJ1-1; 7 bases are a match to TRBD1. Germline assignment: CDR1 ENHRY and CDR2 SYGVKD. The CDR3 extends over 13 amino acids. V was clipped by 3 bases and J by 5 bases; unmatched bases: 3.

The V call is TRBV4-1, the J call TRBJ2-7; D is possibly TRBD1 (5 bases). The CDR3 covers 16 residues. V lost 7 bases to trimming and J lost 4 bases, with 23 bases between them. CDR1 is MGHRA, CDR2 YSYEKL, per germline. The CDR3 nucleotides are TGCGCCAGCACCCCGAGCCTCGGGCAGGGCCTGTACGAGCAGTACTTC. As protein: CASTPSLGQGLYEQYF.

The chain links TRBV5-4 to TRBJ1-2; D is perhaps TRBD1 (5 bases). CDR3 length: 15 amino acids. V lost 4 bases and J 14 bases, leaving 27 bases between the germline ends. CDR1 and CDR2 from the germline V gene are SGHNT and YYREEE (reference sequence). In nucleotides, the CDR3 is TGTGCCAGCAGCCGCTGGGGAGGGGAGGGGACTATGGAAACCTTC. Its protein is CASSRWGGEGTMETF.

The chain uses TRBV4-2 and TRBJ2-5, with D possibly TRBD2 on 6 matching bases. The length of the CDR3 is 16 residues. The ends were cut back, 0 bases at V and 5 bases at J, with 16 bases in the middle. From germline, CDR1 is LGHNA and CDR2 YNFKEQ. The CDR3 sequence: CASSQDQGLGVETQYF. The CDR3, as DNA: TGTGCCAGCAGCCAAGATCAGGGACTCGGGGTCGAGACCCAGTACTTC.